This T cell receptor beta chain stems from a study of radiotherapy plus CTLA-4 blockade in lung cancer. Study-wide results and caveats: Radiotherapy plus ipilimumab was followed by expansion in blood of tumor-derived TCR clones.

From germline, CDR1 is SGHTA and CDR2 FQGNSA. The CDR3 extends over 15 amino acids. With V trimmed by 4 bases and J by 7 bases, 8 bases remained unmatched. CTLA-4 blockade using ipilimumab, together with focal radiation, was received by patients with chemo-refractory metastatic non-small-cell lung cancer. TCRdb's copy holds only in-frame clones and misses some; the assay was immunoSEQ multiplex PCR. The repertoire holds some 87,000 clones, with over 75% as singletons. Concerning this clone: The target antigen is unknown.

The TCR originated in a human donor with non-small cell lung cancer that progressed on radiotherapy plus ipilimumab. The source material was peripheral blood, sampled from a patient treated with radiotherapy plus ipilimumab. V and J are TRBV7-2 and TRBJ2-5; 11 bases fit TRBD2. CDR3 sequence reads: CASSSGTSGGTTQYF. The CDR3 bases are TGTGCCAGCAGCTCCGGGACTAGCGGTGGAACGACCCAGTACTTC.